The present entry profiles one TCR beta chain with its context. The data stem from a study of control samples from healthy donors and cancer patients. Trimming at V came to 2 bases and at J to 5 bases, leaving 8 bases not matched to a gene. The germline V gene has CDR1 SGHTA and CDR2 FQGNSA. The CDR3 has 15 amino acids. The repertoire was sequenced with immunoSEQ multiplex PCR; TCRdb's copy has only in-frame clones and lacks some. This table holds fewer than 200,000 clones, about 90% found once. Sequences were obtained from blood. The chain combines TRBV7-2 with TRBJ1-1; 7 nucleotides line up with TRBD1. The origin of this receptor is a woman in her fifties or sixties in good health. This chain's CDR3 is CASSLQGDSLTEAFF. The CDR3 nucleotides are TGTGCCAGCAGCTTACAGGGGGATTCCTTAACTGAAGCTTTCTTT.